These T cell receptor beta chains were read from a single sample in a study of blood T cell repertoires in COVID-19. Clones were sequenced by immunoSEQ multiplex PCR, and TCRdb holds only the in-frame ones, with some missing. Of over 100,000 clones listed, around three quarters are singletons. The specimen was peripheral blood. The receptors come from a human donor in a cohort sampled during active or convalescent COVID-19. CDR3s include the opening cysteine and the closing phenylalanine or tryptophan. The order of the fields is V gene, J gene, CDR3 protein.

v_gene: TRBV6-5
j_gene: TRBJ2-2
CDR3aa: CASSYSAIRGIGELFF

v_gene: TRBV27
j_gene: TRBJ2-5
CDR3aa: CASSDFDEGQETQYF

v_gene: TRBV27
j_gene: TRBJ1-1
CDR3aa: CASSRGQGLVTEAFF

v_gene: TRBV28
j_gene: TRBJ2-1
CDR3aa: CASRLTSGENEQFF

v_gene: TRBV28
j_gene: TRBJ2-3
CDR3aa: CASSREFYGSTDTQYF

v_gene: TRBV7-2
j_gene: TRBJ2-7
CDR3aa: CASSRGVQGASGYEQYF

v_gene: TRBV2
j_gene: TRBJ2-7
CDR3aa: CASSVRELQYF

v_gene: TRBV9
j_gene: TRBJ1-1
CDR3aa: CASSRGRTMNTEAFF

v_gene: TRBV9
j_gene: TRBJ2-7
CDR3aa: CASSPQTGLNEQYF

v_gene: TRBV6-1
j_gene: TRBJ2-1
CDR3aa: CASSESPGGRFNEQFF

v_gene: TRBV7-8
j_gene: TRBJ2-1
CDR3aa: CASSLGGPGLKFEQFF

v_gene: TRBV19
j_gene: TRBJ1-2
CDR3aa: CASSSLSGNYGYTF

v_gene: TRBV2
j_gene: TRBJ2-3
CDR3aa: CASSPVDTQYF

v_gene: TRBV5-8
j_gene: TRBJ2-1
CDR3aa: CASSWGTSSHGEQFF

v_gene: TRBV18
j_gene: TRBJ1-1
CDR3aa: CASSLGRGNTEAFF

v_gene: TRBV7-2
j_gene: TRBJ1-1
CDR3aa: CASSQQGNTEAFF

v_gene: TRBV3-1/TRBV3-2
j_gene: TRBJ2-7
CDR3aa: CASSQLPAGEQYF

v_gene: TRBV3-1/TRBV3-2
j_gene: TRBJ2-1
CDR3aa: CAGSTTSSNEQFF

v_gene: TRBV27
j_gene: TRBJ1-5
CDR3aa: CASSPRSSNQPQHF

v_gene: TRBV4-3
j_gene: TRBJ2-2
CDR3aa: CASSQDFASGITGELFF

v_gene: TRBV27
j_gene: TRBJ2-3
CDR3aa: CASGEGTLTDTQYF

v_gene: TRBV11-2
j_gene: TRBJ1-3
CDR3aa: CASSRTGGPGNTIYF

v_gene: TRBV19
j_gene: TRBJ1-6
CDR3aa: CASSMGQINSPLHF

v_gene: TRBV14
j_gene: TRBJ2-5
CDR3aa: CASSSGLGRTQYF

v_gene: TRBV7-9
j_gene: TRBJ1-4
CDR3aa: CASSSGWDRGSELFF

v_gene: TRBV7-2
j_gene: TRBJ2-7
CDR3aa: CASSLFGSGLEEQYF

v_gene: TRBV29-1
j_gene: TRBJ2-7
CDR3aa: CSVSSEFRGEQYF

v_gene: TRBV15
j_gene: TRBJ2-7
CDR3aa: CATGGGLYEQYF

v_gene: TRBV5-4
j_gene: TRBJ1-1
CDR3aa: CASRRQNTNTEAFF

v_gene: TRBV12-3/TRBV12-4
j_gene: TRBJ2-1
CDR3aa: CASSLAFGEQFF

v_gene: TRBV6-6
j_gene: TRBJ1-1
CDR3aa: CASSYGPNTEAFF

v_gene: TRBV5-1
j_gene: TRBJ2-7
CDR3aa: CASSLAAAYEQYF

v_gene: TRBV7-8
j_gene: TRBJ2-7
CDR3aa: CASSLGPNEQYF

v_gene: TRBV7-9
j_gene: TRBJ2-2
CDR3aa: CASSLVSYTGELFF

v_gene: TRBV5-4
j_gene: TRBJ2-6
CDR3aa: CASSPPVQGVSAGANVLTF

v_gene: TRBV29-1
j_gene: TRBJ2-1
CDR3aa: CSVYRQGKEQFF

v_gene: TRBV4-3
j_gene: TRBJ1-1
CDR3aa: CASSLADRVTEAFF

v_gene: TRBV6-5
j_gene: TRBJ2-1
CDR3aa: CASSHGGEQFF

v_gene: TRBV4-3
j_gene: TRBJ1-3
CDR3aa: CASARGGTGNTIYF

v_gene: TRBV20-1
j_gene: TRBJ2-1
CDR3aa: CSAEIYNEQFF

v_gene: TRBV27
j_gene: TRBJ2-1
CDR3aa: CASSQFIAGGLYEQFF

v_gene: TRBV13
j_gene: TRBJ2-1
CDR3aa: CASSFRGRGFTNEQFF

v_gene: TRBV6-2/TRBV6-3
j_gene: TRBJ2-3
CDR3aa: CASSFTGQADTQYF

v_gene: TRBV27
j_gene: TRBJ1-6
CDR3aa: CASASGLGTNNSPLHF

v_gene: TRBV10-3
j_gene: TRBJ2-2
CDR3aa: CAIRGTSVESGELFF

v_gene: TRBV6-5
j_gene: TRBJ1-6
CDR3aa: CASSSGTANSPLHF

v_gene: TRBV19
j_gene: TRBJ2-3
CDR3aa: CASNTRRESADTQYF